Following are 28 T cell receptor beta chains from one sample sequenced in a study of blood T cell repertoires in COVID-19. Measured with immunoSEQ multiplex PCR; TCRdb has only the in-frame clones, and not every one. This sample yields a few hundred thousand clones, of which around 87% are seen a single time; 2% to 3% belongs to the top ten. The specimen sequenced was peripheral blood. The receptors originated from a woman aged 45 to 65 with acute or convalescent COVID-19.

The rearrangement joins TRBV24-1 to TRBJ2-1; 12 bases match TRBD2. Per the germline V gene, CDR1 is KGHDR and CDR2 is SFDVKD. The J segment lost 4 bases and the V segment lost 4 bases, leaving 4 bases of the junction unmatched. This CDR3 is built from 16 residues. This chain's CDR3 is CATSDTTSGGYNEQFF. The CDR3 nucleotides read TGTGCCACCAGTGACACGACTAGCGGGGGATACAATGAGCAGTTCTTC.

The chain combines TRBV5-1 with TRBJ1-1, with a tentative D call TRBD1 (6 bases). V was clipped by 3 bases and J by 0 bases, with 15 bases between them. The CDR3 is 16 amino acids. Germline V gene sequence: CDR1 SGHRS, CDR2 YFSETQ. The CDR3 region is CASSSPKQGLNTEAFF. The CDR3 DNA reads TGCGCCAGCAGCTCACCCAAACAGGGATTGAACACTGAAGCTTTCTTT.

The J gene is TRBJ2-2, the V gene TRBV5-1, with TRBD2 matching 8 bases. Germline CDR1 is SGHRS and CDR2 is YFSETQ. The J segment lost 5 bases and the V segment lost 0 bases, leaving 12 bases of the junction unmatched. The CDR3 has 18 amino acids. The CDR3 DNA follows: TGCGCCAGCAGCTTGGTGGGTCGACGGGAGGGACGGACCGGGGAGCTGTTTTTT. Amino acids: CASSLVGRREGRTGELFF.

This rearrangement joins TRBV7-3 to TRBJ2-5, with 9 bases identical to TRBD2. The CDR3 is 15 residues long. In germline, CDR1 is SGHTA, CDR2 FQGTGA. J lost 5 bases, V lost 5 bases, and 9 bases had no gene match. As DNA, the CDR3 is TGTGCCAGCAGCCCCATAGCGGGAGCGGGTGAGACCCAGTACTTC. Protein product: CASSPIAGAGETQYF.

This chain joins TRBV7-3 and TRBJ1-4; D unclear. The CDR3 has 18 residues. Germline CDR1 reads SGHTA; CDR2 reads FQGTGA. The V end lost 2 bases, the J end lost 2 bases, and 18 bases lay between the germline ends. The CDR3 sequence: CASSLAQLTGSTNEKLFF. CDR3 DNA: TGTGCCAGCAGCTTAGCACAGCTTACCGGGAGTACTAATGAAAAACTGTTTTTT.

The V gene is TRBV28, the J gene TRBJ1-5; 7 nucleotides match TRBD1. CDR1 is MDHEN and CDR2 is SYDVKM in the germline V gene. The CDR3 consists of 18 residues. The ends lost 7 bases at V and 1 base at J; junction bases unmatched: 16. In DNA form, the CDR3 reads TGTGCCAGCAAAACTGACAGGGATGGTGTCCGAAGCAATCAGCCCCAGCATTTT. The encoded protein is CASKTDRDGVRSNQPQHF.

This chain links TRBV6-6 with TRBJ2-1; 7 nucleotides agree with TRBD2. This CDR3 comprises 13 residues. Germline V gene data show CDR1 as MNHNY and CDR2 as SVGAGI (reference sequence). The V and J ends lost 8 bases and 8 bases, in that order; junction bases with no gene match: 9. The CDR3 is CASVLARGDEQFF. CDR3 DNA: TGTGCCAGCGTACTAGCGAGAGGAGATGAGCAGTTCTTC.

The rearrangement links TRBV24-1 to TRBJ2-5; D remains unclear. There are 15 residues in the CDR3. CDR1 and CDR2 (germline): KGHDR, SFDVKD. The V and J ends lost 3 bases and 1 base respectively, with 11 bases between them. CDR3 DNA sequence: TGTGCCACCAGTGATAGAGGAGTGGGCCAAGAGACCCAGTACTTC. Its protein is CATSDRGVGQETQYF.

On this clone itself: At one end the junction does not follow the germline gene, possibly because of a read error. J is TRBJ2-1 and V is TRBV27; D might be TRBD2 (5 bases). Per germline, CDR1 MNHEY and CDR2 SMNVEV (reference sequence). The CDR3 covers 13 residues. The CDR3 bases are TGTGCCAGCAGCCCCAGGTCGGGGAATGGGCAGTTCTTC. Translation: CASSPRSGNGQFF.

The chain uses TRBV7-9 and TRBJ2-5; D is uncertain. Looked up from germline, CDR1 is SEHNR and CDR2 is FQNEAQ (reference sequence). This CDR3 spans 11 amino acids. V lost 8 bases, J lost 4 bases, and 8 bases lay in between. CDR3 residues: CASSAGETQYF. CDR3 bases: TGTGCCAGCTCGGCAGGAGAGACCCAGTACTTC.

This chain's CDR3 is CASTLNRLSGAAQYF. CDR3 nucleotides: TGTGCCAGCACCCTCAATCGGCTTAGCGGTGCGGCCCAGTACTTC. V is TRBV11-2 and J is TRBJ2-5; a possible D gene is TRBD2 (6 bases). The germline V and J ends were trimmed by 7 bases and 9 bases, with 24 bases remaining between them. Looked up from germline, CDR1 is SGHAT and CDR2 is FQNNGV. This CDR3 has 15 residues. The entire variable domain, with the rest obtained from reference TRBV11-2 and TRBJ2-5, is as follows: EAGVAQSPRYKIIEKRQSVAFWCNPISGHATLYWYQQILGQGPKLLIQFQNNGVVDDSQLPKDRFSAERLKGVDSTLKIQPAKLEDSAVYLCASTLNRLSGAAQYFGPGTRLLVL.

The chain has TRBV5-4 and TRBJ2-2, with 9 bases fitting TRBD1. Germline CDR1 and CDR2: SGHNT and YYREEE (reference sequence). Trimming removed 2 bases from V and 4 bases from J; junction bases left unmatched: 6. The CDR3 loop spans 16 amino acids. CDR3 loop: CASSLKDRGGTGELFF. The CDR3 bases are TGTGCCAGCAGCTTAAAGGACAGGGGAGGCACCGGGGAGCTGTTTTTT. Full variable domain (outside the CDR3, taken from reference TRBV5-4 and TRBJ2-2): ETGVTQSPTHLIKTRGQQVTLRCSSQSGHNTVSWYQQALGQGPQFIFQYYREEENGRGNFPPRFSGLQFPNYSSELNVNALELDDSALYLCASSLKDRGGTGELFFGEGSRLTVL.

This chain connects TRBV5-4 to TRBJ1-2, with 9 bases aligning to TRBD1. Germline V CDR1 and CDR2: SGHNT, YYREEE (reference sequence). The V and J ends lost 2 bases and 6 bases, in that order; junction bases with no gene match: 8. The CDR3 loop spans 15 amino acids. Here the CDR3 reads CASSLPTGGYDGYTF. CDR3 coding DNA: TGTGCCAGCAGCTTACCGACAGGGGGTTATGATGGCTACACCTTC.

The rearrangement links TRBV5-1 to TRBJ2-1; no firm D call. The CDR3 is 12 residues long. V gave up 4 bases and J gave up 4 bases, with 6 bases separating them. Germline CDR1 is SGHRS and CDR2 is YFSETQ. The CDR3 sequence: CASSERYNEQFF. The CDR3 DNA reads TGCGCCAGCAGCGAGAGATACAATGAGCAGTTCTTC.

This clone has only one observation. V and J are TRBV6-5 and TRBJ1-6, with D tentatively TRBD1 (5 bases). V lost 8 bases to trimming and J lost 7 bases, with 15 bases between them. The germline V gene has CDR1 MNHEY and CDR2 SVGAGI. The CDR3 is 14 amino acids. The CDR3 sequence is CASPKKGANSPLHF. CDR3 coding DNA: TGTGCCAGCCCTAAGAAAGGGGCCAATTCACCCCTCCACTTT.

The chain joins TRBV3-1 (or the pseudogene TRBV3-2) to TRBJ2-1; 9 nucleotides match TRBD2. Germline loops: CDR1 LGHDT, CDR2 YNNKEL (reference sequence). With 1 base clipped from V and 6 bases from J, the junction kept 4 bases outside the gene matches. The CDR3 is 15 residues long. The CDR3 DNA follows: TGTGCCAGCAGCCAAGTGGCTAGCGGGGCCAATGAGCAGTTCTTC. Translated: CASSQVASGANEQFF.

The V call is TRBV29-1, the J call TRBJ2-5, with 8 bases lining up with TRBD1. V was pared by 6 bases and J by 5 bases, with 11 bases of the junction left unmatched. This CDR3 has 14 residues. Per germline, CDR1 SQVTM and CDR2 ANQGSEA. The CDR3 DNA follows: TGCAGCGTCCTGACAGGGGCTCGGGTGGAGACCCAGTACTTC. Translated: CSVLTGARVETQYF.

The rearrangement links TRBV5-1 to TRBJ1-2, with no clear D. The CDR3 runs 15 residues. In germline, CDR1 is SGHRS, CDR2 YFSETQ. Trimming shortened V by 2 bases and J by 2 bases, and 13 bases separated the two germline ends. The CDR3 loop is CASSFTVPENYGYTF. The CDR3 bases are TGCGCCAGCAGCTTCACAGTTCCTGAAAACTATGGCTACACCTTC.

The chain couples TRBV6-5 to TRBJ1-2; D gene ambiguous. Looked up from germline, CDR1 is MNHEY and CDR2 is SVGAGI. The V and J ends lost 2 bases and 8 bases respectively, with 18 bases between them. The CDR3 totals 15 residues. DNA for the CDR3: TGTGCCAGCAGTTACGATGGCATTTCAGCGGGAGGCTACACCTTC. It encodes CASSYDGISAGGYTF.

This chain joins TRBV27 and TRBJ2-7; no clear D gene. Trimming removed 6 bases at V and 7 bases at J, with 10 bases between. This CDR3 comprises 11 residues. Germline V gene lookup returns CDR1 MNHEY and CDR2 SMNVEV (reference sequence). CDR3 DNA sequence: TGTGCCAGCAGCCGCTACCCGGAGCAGTACTTC. Its translation is CASSRYPEQYF.

This clone was found a few times. The rearrangement joins TRBV28 to TRBJ1-5; D gene uncertain. The CDR3 length is 17 residues. The germline V gene encodes CDR1 MDHEN and CDR2 SYDVKM. Trimming removed 6 bases at V and 0 bases at J, with 18 bases between. The CDR3, as DNA: TGTGCCAGCAGCCTCGGGAGGGCAGGATATAGCAATCAGCCCCAGCATTTT. It codes for CASSLGRAGYSNQPQHF.

The chain couples TRBV6-5 to TRBJ1-1; weak D call: TRBD1 (6 bases). Trimming pared 4 bases from V and 0 bases from J, leaving 9 bases between. Germline V CDR1 and CDR2: MNHEY, SVGAGI. CDR3 length: 14 residues. The CDR3 DNA follows: TGTGCCAGCAGTTCATCAGGGGTGAACACTGAAGCTTTCTTT. Its protein is CASSSSGVNTEAFF.

CDR3 in amino acids: CASSTQGKNTEAFF. CDR3 DNA: TGTGCCAGCAGCACACAGGGTAAGAACACTGAAGCTTTCTTT. This rearrangement joins TRBV9 to TRBJ1-1; a weak D match, TRBD1 (6 bases). CDR1 SGDLS and CDR2 YYNGEE come from the germline V gene. Between the trimmed V and J ends, which lost 4 bases and 1 base, there was a span of 11 bases. The CDR3 consists of 14 residues.

The chain recombines TRBV7-9 with TRBJ2-3; a possible D gene is TRBD1 (6 bases). This CDR3 contains 14 residues. Looked up from germline, CDR1 is SEHNR and CDR2 is FQNEAQ (reference sequence). V was pared by 1 base and J by 2 bases, with 7 bases between. The DNA for the CDR3 is TGTGCCAGCAGCTTAGGGACAGACACAGATACGCAGTATTTT. It specifies CASSLGTDTDTQYF.

The rearrangement links TRBV24-1 to TRBJ2-1; 11 bases are shared with TRBD1. From germline, CDR1 is KGHDR and CDR2 SFDVKD. The CDR3 totals 15 residues. V dropped 2 bases and J dropped 6; count of bases not matched to a gene: 2. This CDR3 reads CATSDWDRGSNEQFF. DNA of the CDR3: TGTGCCACCAGTGATTGGGACAGGGGGTCCAATGAGCAGTTCTTC.

As regards this clone: This sample also contains other DNA sequences that code for the same CDR3. The chain carries TRBV29-1 and TRBJ2-5; perhaps TRBD2 as D (7 bases). Trimming cost V 6 bases and J 2 bases, with 10 bases left between them. Germline lookup yields CDR1 SQVTM and CDR2 ANQGSEA. CDR3 length: 12 residues. CDR3 nucleotides: TGCAGCGTGGGAGGGGGTCAAGAGACCCAGTACTTC. This translates into CSVGGGQETQYF.

The rearrangement joins TRBV29-1 to TRBJ2-7; tentatively, D is TRBD2 (5 bases). The CDR3 length is 12 residues. With 4 bases removed from V and 1 base from J, the gap between germline ends came to 8 bases. Germline V gene sequence: CDR1 SQVTM, CDR2 ANQGSEA. CDR3 nucleotide sequence: TGCAGCGTTGTGGACTGGTCCTACGAGCAGTACTTC. Its protein product is CSVVDWSYEQYF.

J is TRBJ2-1 and V is TRBV19; 12 nucleotides agree with TRBD2. V lost 3 bases and J lost 4; bases outside the gene matches: 13. CDR1 and CDR2 from the germline V gene are LNHDA and SQIVND (reference sequence). CDR3 length equals 19 residues. CDR3 sequence reads: CASSIHRLAGANQYNEQFF. As DNA, the CDR3 is TGTGCCAGTAGTATCCACCGACTAGCGGGAGCCAACCAATACAATGAGCAGTTCTTC.